These T cell receptor beta chains were read from a single sample in a study of T-cell memory formation after mild COVID-19. MiXCR, applied by TCRdb to the 5' RACE reads, yields one record per CDR3 protein. The table has roughly 550,000 distinct CDR3 sequences, roughly 22% seen once; the top ten hold 12%. Sample: PBMCs or a T cell subset sorted from them (not recorded which). These receptors were taken from an adult woman who had mild COVID-19 (a few samples of this study predate the infection). Cell type and time point are not known. CDR3s include the opening cysteine and the closing phenylalanine or tryptophan. Where a row states a size, it is once, few, many or the class of an expanded clone; other rows omit it.

clone_size v_call cdr3_aa
. TRBV7-9 CASSLQGARRMSTEAFF
few TRBV6-6 CASSEDGETQYF
. TRBV6-2/TRBV6-3 CASRAGDRTQYF
many TRBV4-2 CASSQGQRLADQETQYF
. TRBV20-1 CSAISTGRYYGYTF
. TRBV6-2/TRBV6-3 CASSYPKTGAEQHF
few TRBV3-1 CASSPVGQGEGGYTF
few TRBV19 CASSMELSNEQFF
few TRBV7-8 CASSLEPSGVGEQFF
. TRBV4-1 CASSQPTGNRGNTIYF
. TRBV11-2 CARGQGSTGELFF
. TRBV27 CASSEDRGLQFF
. TRBV24-1 CATSPTGAGRYNEQFF
. TRBV6-5 CASSYSFGQARAQYF
many TRBV7-6 CASSGQQYNEQFF
. TRBV7-3 CASSVSYGKLAAGELFF
. TRBV12-3/TRBV12-4 CASSQDRDRAYNEQFF
few TRBV25-1 CASRSRGQEGETQYF
. TRBV15 CATSRAEGLSQPQHF
many TRBV5-1 CASSLMTGALNTQYF
. TRBV15 CATSRARGGSDNEQFF
few TRBV12-3/TRBV12-4 CASMGTPNEQFF
. TRBV4-3 CASSYLVEGTGRNEQFF
few TRBV6-2/TRBV6-3 CASSSRETYNEQFF
. TRBV13 CASSLLTSGGRWHNEQFF
. TRBV9 CASSVGENYEQYF
many TRBV9 CASSVLGQGADEQFF
. TRBV30 CAWSYDRSGNTIYF
few TRBV6-1 CASEGGGGSDTQYF
few TRBV5-6 CASSDSRGGRSNQPQHF
. TRBV6-6 CASSYSGQGATEAFF
few TRBV4-2 CASSHGSGRQPQHF
many TRBV5-1 CASSLASSLNEQFF
many TRBV12-3/TRBV12-4 CASSWGQGSGANVLTF
. TRBV15 CATSTEPGTGTYGYTF
. TRBV20-1 CSAPLLGGELFF
. TRBV3-1 CASSQDPVGPFEAFF
many TRBV14 CASSQALRGPGEQYF
. TRBV11-2 CASSLVRGYTGELFF
few TRBV5-1 CASRPGTRGRSLGTEAFF
. TRBV5-6 CASSGPLGFSYEQYF
. TRBV4-1 CASSQALSGTVQETQYF
few TRBV28 CASSLNPRVGTGELFF
. TRBV29-1 CSVAFSQETQYF
. TRBV29-1 CGVEVAVNVLTF
many TRBV18 CASSRTAQETQYF
few TRBV29-1 CSVEQQMGGSEQFF
. TRBV5-1 CASSLEASSGNTIYF
. TRBV18 CASSPTFERTDTQYF
few TRBV9 CASSSFDSTGELFF
. TRBV4-1 CASSPGGTGPPRSPLHF
. TRBV5-4 CASSLVVLFGPTQGEGSGEQYF
few TRBV19 CASSIGVTAGNQPQHF
. TRBV6-6 CASSLRIGTHEQYF